A single sample is the source of the 19 T cell receptor beta chains below, sequenced in a study of CD8 T cells in ankylosing spondylitis. These receptors lack a known antigen. Study-wide points: One TCR beta motif, made up of eight or nine highly homologous variants, appeared characteristic of ankylosing spondylitis blood.

TCRdb reprocessed the 5' RACE reads with MiXCR, giving one entry per CDR3 protein. The top ten clones hold roughly 0.8% of a sample with hundreds of thousands of distinct CDR3 sequences, about 24% of them seen once. Sequenced input: blood, either unsorted or a sorted T cell fraction (not recorded which). Receptor source: a male donor with ankylosing spondylitis.

The table lists this clonotype with a few counts. The genes are TRBV3-1 and TRBJ2-7; no definite D call. CDR1 and CDR2 (germline): LGHDT, YNNKEL (reference sequence). With 3 bases removed from V and 3 bases from J, the gap between germline ends came to 6 bases. The CDR3 has 12 residues. The CDR3 DNA reads TGTGCCAGCAGCCAGCTCAACTACGAGCAGTACTTC. The encoded protein is CASSQLNYEQYF.

The chain is built from TRBV6-5 and TRBJ1-2, with 12 bases lining up with TRBD1. CDR3 length: 17 amino acids. Germline V gives CDR1 MNHEY, CDR2 SVGAGI. After removal of 2 bases from V and 3 bases from J, the junction contained 7 bases not matched to a gene. The CDR3 region has the DNA TGTGCCAGCAGTTACCCCTCGGGACAGGGGGCCTACTATGGCTACACCTTC. Translation: CASSYPSGQGAYYGYTF.

The chain links TRBV5-6 to TRBJ2-4; a weak D match, TRBD2 (6 bases). Germline-derived CDR1 and CDR2 are SGHDT and YYEEEE. Trimming took 4 bases from V and 8 from J, leaving 22 bases between them. The CDR3 spans 16 residues. The chain's CDR3 is CASSTPLASDIHIQYF. The CDR3 DNA follows: TGTGCCAGCAGCACTCCTCTGGCTAGCGATATACACATTCAGTACTTC. The whole variable domain, filled in from reference TRBV5-6 and TRBJ2-4, reads DAGVTQSPTHLIKTRGQQVTLRCSPKSGHDTVSWYQQALGQGPQFIFQYYEEEERQRGNFPDRFSGHQFPNYSSELNVNALLLGDSALYLCASSTPLASDIHIQYFGAGTRLSVL.

The chain uses TRBV11-2 and TRBJ2-2, with D tentatively TRBD1 or TRBD2 (5 bases each). V was clipped by 3 bases and J by 9 bases, with 17 bases between them. The CDR3 covers 15 residues. Germline V CDR1 and CDR2: SGHAT, FQNNGV. CDR3 sequence: CASSLGQGASRELFF. CDR3 bases: TGTGCCAGCAGCTTGGGCCAGGGAGCTTCCAGGGAGCTGTTTTTT.

The gene calls are TRBV5-1 and TRBJ1-1; weak D call: TRBD1 (5 bases). Germline V gene sequence: CDR1 SGHRS, CDR2 YFSETQ. The CDR3 is 14 residues long. V shed 4 bases and J shed 10 bases, with 20 bases lying between them. The CDR3 DNA is TGCGCCAGCAGCATCCAACCGGGACCTCGGAGAGCTTTCTTT. Its protein is CASSIQPGPRRAFF.

This clonotype occurred a few times. The V gene is TRBV18, the J gene TRBJ2-2; D remains ambiguous. CDR1 and CDR2 (germline): KGHSH, LQKENI. V was trimmed by 3 bases and J by 1 base, leaving 6 bases between them. The CDR3 contains 14 residues. CDR3 sequence reads: CASSPGRNTGELFF. CDR3 sequence (DNA): TGTGCCAGCTCACCGGGCAGGAACACCGGGGAGCTGTTTTTT.

The rearrangement uses TRBV5-1 and TRBJ2-7, with unresolved D. Germline CDR1 and CDR2: SGHRS and YFSETQ. Trimming removed 4 bases at V and 3 bases at J, with 14 bases between. The CDR3 loop spans 14 amino acids. For the CDR3, the DNA is TGCGCCAGCAGCCTGGACCCAAGAAACTACGAGCAGTACGTC. Translated, it gives CASSLDPRNYEQYV.

Worth noting for this clonotype: At one of its ends the junction is not consistent with the germline gene, which may arise from a read error. The chain employs TRBV11-3 and TRBJ2-1; D may be TRBD2 (6 bases). Per the germline V gene, CDR1 is SGHNT and CDR2 is YENEEA. This CDR3 has 14 amino acids. CDR3 in amino acids: CASCLDSGNNEQFF. The CDR3 bases are TGTGCCAGCTGCTTAGATAGCGGAAACAATGAGCAGTTCTTC.

Many counts were recorded for this clonotype. V and J are TRBV11-2 and TRBJ1-2; tentative D call: TRBD1 (5 bases). CDR1 and CDR2 from the germline V gene are SGHAT and FQNNGV. This CDR3 is built from 13 residues. V lost 9 bases, J lost 7 bases, and 18 bases lay in between. The DNA for the CDR3 is TGTGCCAGTACCCCGGGGGATTCGGGTGGCTACACCTTC. Translating gives CASTPGDSGGYTF. Full variable domain (remainder filled in from reference TRBV11-2 and TRBJ1-2): EAGVAQSPRYKIIEKRQSVAFWCNPISGHATLYWYQQILGQGPKLLIQFQNNGVVDDSQLPKDRFSAERLKGVDSTLKIQPAKLEDSAVYLCASTPGDSGGYTFGSGTRLTVV.

The chain links TRBV27 to TRBJ2-1, with 10 bases lining up with TRBD2. The CDR3 sequence is 15 residues long. Trimming cost V 7 bases and J 4 bases; bases outside gene matches: 7. Per germline, CDR1 MNHEY and CDR2 SMNVEV (reference sequence). The CDR3 nucleotides read TGTGCCAGCACCCGAGCGGGAGGGCCTTACAATGAGCAGTTCTTC. It is translated as CASTRAGGPYNEQFF.

In its sample, this clonotype was seen a few times. V is TRBV15 and J is TRBJ2-1; 7 bases map to TRBD2. The CDR3 is 17 amino acids. Germline V CDR1 and CDR2: LNHNV, YYDKDF (reference sequence). V dropped 1 base and J dropped 4; count of bases not matched to a gene: 10. In DNA, the CDR3 is TGTGCCACCAGCAGAGTAACCGGGACTACGGGGTACAATGAGCAGTTCTTC. Encoded protein: CATSRVTGTTGYNEQFF.

The chain carries TRBV18 and TRBJ2-5, with D possibly being TRBD1 (5 bases). The V gene's germline CDR1 is KGHSH and CDR2 LQKENI. The CDR3 is made up of 14 amino acids. The ends were cut back, 3 bases at V and 7 bases at J, with 15 bases in the middle. Here the CDR3 reads CASSPQQVTGTQYF. The CDR3 DNA sequence: TGTGCCAGCTCACCTCAACAGGTCACTGGGACCCAGTACTTC.

The chain uses TRBV27 and TRBJ2-2, with D tentatively TRBD2 (5 bases). Germline assignment: CDR1 MNHEY and CDR2 SMNVEV (reference sequence). Trimming took off 0 bases at V and 4 bases at J, with 18 bases between the two ends. CDR3 length: 18 amino acids. The CDR3 sequence is CASSLSVPLTSTTGELFF. CDR3 coding DNA: TGTGCCAGCAGTTTATCAGTCCCCCTAACTAGTACCACCGGGGAGCTGTTTTTT.

This clonotype was seen only a few times. This sequence joins TRBV5-1 and TRBJ2-2; D is undetermined. The germline CDR1 and CDR2 sequences are SGHRS and YFSETQ. The CDR3 contains 16 residues. Trimming left V 0 bases short and J 6 bases short, with 15 bases between. CDR3 DNA: TGCGCCAGCAGCTTGGATCCGGCCGTAGAAGCCGGGGAGCTGTTTTTT. This translates into CASSLDPAVEAGELFF.

The chain uses TRBV5-1 and TRBJ2-3, with TRBD1 identical over 9 bases. The V gene end was trimmed by 2 bases and the J gene end by 2 bases; junction bases not matched to a gene: 3. The CDR3 is made up of 15 amino acids. Germline CDR1 reads SGHRS; CDR2 reads YFSETQ. The CDR3 reads CASSFGDRDTDTQYF. CDR3 sequence (DNA): TGCGCCAGCAGCTTTGGGGACAGGGACACAGATACGCAGTATTTT. Full variable domain (outside the CDR3, taken from reference TRBV5-1 and TRBJ2-3): KAGVTQTPRYLIKTRGQQVTLSCSPISGHRSVSWYQQTPGQGLQFLFEYFSETQRNKGNFPGRFSGRQFSNSRSEMNVSTLELGDSALYLCASSFGDRDTDTQYFGPGTRLTVL.

The rearrangement joins TRBV10-3 to TRBJ2-1; TRBD2 matches 9 bases. J was trimmed by 3 bases and V by 4 bases; bases with no gene match: 4. The CDR3 spans 15 residues. Germline CDR1 and CDR2: ENHRY and SYGVKD. CDR3 bases: TGTGCCATCAGTGCCGGGACTAGCTTCTACAATGAGCAGTTCTTC. This gives the protein CAISAGTSFYNEQFF.

The CDR3 is CASSLAPENEQFF. The CDR3 nucleotides read TGCGCCAGCAGCTTGGCCCCAGAAAATGAGCAGTTCTTC. The chain couples TRBV5-1 to TRBJ2-1; D unresolved. The CDR3 covers 13 residues. The germline gives CDR1 SGHRS, CDR2 YFSETQ. The V end lost 0 bases, the J end lost 7 bases, and 8 bases lay between the germline ends.

This clonotype was counted a few times. This chain joins TRBV29-1 and TRBJ1-1; D unresolved. CDR1 is SQVTM and CDR2 is ANQGSEA in the germline V gene. The CDR3 sequence is 14 residues long. Trimming cost V 4 bases and J 2 bases, with 14 bases left between them. CDR3 coding DNA: TGCAGCGTTGGGCGAGGGTCCGGAAACACTGAAGCTTTCTTT. Translated, it gives CSVGRGSGNTEAFF. Combining the CDR3 with reference TRBV29-1 and TRBJ1-1 gives the whole variable domain SAVISQKPSRDICQRGTSLTIQCQVDSQVTMMFWYRQQPGQSLTLIATANQGSEATYESGFVIDKFPISRPNLTFSTLTVSNMSPEDSSIYLCSVGRGSGNTEAFFGQGTRLTVV.

This chain joins TRBV10-2 and TRBJ1-1; D ambiguous. Germline CDR1 reads WSHSY; CDR2 reads SAAADI. V was clipped by 8 bases and J by 5 bases, with 15 bases between them. The CDR3 is made up of 13 amino acids. In DNA form, the CDR3 reads TGCGCCAGCCAACAGTCAGTGGGGACTGAAGCTTTCTTT. This codes for CASQQSVGTEAFF.